Sequencing of this TCR beta chain was carried out in a study of regulatory T cells in long-lasting Graves disease. About the research overall: The study enrolled newly diagnosed Graves' patients on antithyroid drugs under 3 months.

The time point here: newly diagnosed GD, antithyroid drugs for less than 3 months. Generation of the TCR library employed RNA extracted from PBMCs. iRepertoire HTBI primers and Arm-PCR of CDR3 regions built TCR beta libraries. TCRdb re-analysed the multiplex PCR reads in MiXCR, keeping a single row per CDR3 protein. The sample consists of around 240,000 distinct CDR3 sequences, 15% to 20% of them appearing once. The ends were cut back, 5 bases at V and 6 bases at J, with 16 bases in the middle. Germline assignment: CDR1 WSHSY and CDR2 SAAADI. CDR3 length equals 15 residues. This clonotype occurred many times. These data were also filed under a second study, of T cells in Graves' hyperthyroidism and ophthalmopathy.

The chain recombines TRBV10-2 with TRBJ2-2; TRBD1 might be the D (5 bases). Source: peripheral blood mononuclear cells (PBMCs), taken at new diagnosis, from a patient treated with antithyroid drugs. This sequence was found in a woman aged 30 to 39 with Graves disease. The CDR3 coding sequence is TGCGCCAGCAGTAAAGGGGATAGGGCCGCCGGGGAGCTGTTTTTT. The encoded protein is CASSKGDRAAGELFF.